This T cell receptor (beta chain) was obtained from a study of T cells in Graves' hyperthyroidism and ophthalmopathy (dated 2019 in TCRdb). Study-wide context: TCR V-J signatures able to tell the groups apart were searched for in a discovery cohort of more than 90 patients, of whom 43 had Graves' ophthalmopathy and about 60 had stable Graves' hyperthyroidism. Whether ophthalmopathy could be predicted prospectively was tested in an independent validation cohort made up of roughly 20 hyperthyroidism patients plus 17 patients who later progressed to ophthalmopathy. The roughly 100 discovery patients were randomly divided into training and test sets at a 7:3 ratio. The study also compared thyroid tissue and blood T-cell repertoires from 5 to 7 Graves' hyperthyroidism patients. Following sampling, methimazole starting at 30 mg daily was given to hyperthyroidism patients, and high-dose intravenous methylprednisolone was given to ophthalmopathy patients. The paper reports TCR Vbeta CDR3 sequencing of some 140 peripheral blood samples: fewer than 50 ophthalmopathy, fewer than 80 hyperthyroidism and approximately 17 progressor patients. What the study reported, not specific to this receptor: In validation, the model predicted progression to ophthalmopathy with approximately 71% sensitivity and roughly 72% specificity, a median of around 6.6 months before onset. Ophthalmopathy was separated from stable hyperthyroidism by a 13 V-J signature model, with 85% to 90% sensitivity and around 81% specificity obtained in cross-validation and 80%/75% obtained in testing. No statistical method was used to fix the sample size in advance, and group allocation was not hidden from the investigators. Most expanded thyroid clonotypes (frequency above 0.001) were also detected in blood, suggesting blood repertoires may reflect thyroid immune responses.

The study excluded patients with uncontrolled infections, other autoimmune diseases, pregnancy or lactation. Clinical symptoms, serum thyroxine and TRAb, thyroid ultrasound, and orbital computed tomography formed the basis for the diagnoses. Total RNA was extracted using Trizol reagent, and RNA quality was assessed on an Agilent 2100 Bioanalyzer. This clonotype was detected ten times or more. What this receptor recognizes is not known. Per-base quality was not reported, and no clone a single base away is much larger than it. Amplification of TCR beta CDR3 regions was carried out from RNA transcripts. The TCR CDR3 was subjected to a first round of RT-PCR using the HTBI primer set and the Qiagen OneStep RT-PCR kit. The libraries were constructed in a second round of multiplex PCR and then size-selected and purified. Libraries were sequenced paired-end with 100 bp reads on an Illumina HiSeq2000. The original methods were these. SOAPnuke was used to process the raw data, throwing out any read that contained adapters or uncalled bases, had a mean Phred below 15, or lacked an exact constant-primer or identifier match. COPE v1.2.5 was used to merge high-quality paired reads, and clonotypes were defined as unique nucleotide sequences. MiTCR v1.1 was used to align the clonotypes against IMGT TRBV, TRBD and TRBJ reference segments. Only V-J combinations with frequency above 0.0001, covering 98% to 99.2% of repertoires, were analysed. The TCS score was defined as the ratio of F50 (clonal expansion) to E x V (chaos), calculated using BLOSUM62-based TCRdist between CDR3 peptides within each V-J. Welch's t-statistics and random forest reduced fewer than 550 V-J features to 10 to 15, which were used in a naive Bayes classifier (R e1071). The similarity between thyroid and blood repertoires was quantified using the Morisita-Horn index. TCRdb reprocessed the public reads (quality trimming at Q25 with fastp, clone calling with MiXCR) and kept in-frame beta chains. Rows matching on CDR3 protein sequence are summarized as one entry with the most common DNA and genes. TCRdb, not the authors, supplied the V and J calls. The sample records 450,000 to 700,000 distinct CDR3 sequences, 35% to 55% of which are singletons. Roughly 19% of the sample goes to the ten largest clones.

The sequence derives from an adult woman with Graves' disease, either hyperthyroidism or ophthalmopathy (not recorded which). Material for sequencing was peripheral blood or thyroid tissue (not recorded which).

The CDR3 region reads CASSPGAGEETQYF. The bases are TGCGCCAGCAGCCCGGGAGCGGGAGAAGAGACCCAGTACTTC. The chain joins TRBV5-1 to TRBJ2-5, with TRBD2 identical over 8 junction bases. The germline V gene sets CDR1 to SGHRS and CDR2 to YFSETQ. V is trimmed back by 4 bases and J by 3 bases, and the junction contains 5 bases that no gene match accounts for. From its cysteine to its phenylalanine, the CDR3 spans 14 amino acids. This entry keeps only the CDR3 DNA: 42 bases, framed from base 1.